This T cell receptor beta chain was retrieved from a study of T-cell reconstitution after alpha-beta-depleted transplantation in children. It was with unique molecular identifiers that the TCRbeta library was prepared. Each CDR3 protein is one row after TCRdb ran MiXCR on the PCR reads. The table includes 670,000 or so distinct CDR3 sequences, about an eighth detected once. The study, taken as a whole, reports: High day-60 TCRbeta diversity in some patients came from surviving recipient T cells and thymic progenitors. The origin of alpha-beta T cells about two months after transplant was reportedly several hundred expanded graft clones. When one year had passed after transplant, most T-cell counts and diversity came from newly produced T cells.

The CDR3 length is 14 residues. Germline CDR1 reads SGHAT; CDR2 reads FQNNGV. Trimming removed 2 bases at V and 2 bases at J, with 10 bases between. The sample holds many counts of this clonotype. Its antigen is still unknown. This rearrangement joins TRBV11-2 to TRBJ2-7; no reliable D call. The sample here was PBMCs, taken before TCRalphabeta/CD19-depleted stem cell transplant. The TCR originated in a girl aged 2 to 9 with congenital amegakaryocytic thrombocytopenia, due to receive a stem cell transplant. The CDR3 loop is CASSLTNFAYEQYF. In DNA form, the CDR3 reads TGTGCCAGCAGCTTAACGAATTTCGCCTACGAGCAGTACTTC.